The subject of this entry is one T cell receptor (beta chain). The sample originates from a study of blood T cell repertoires in COVID-19. Across the study: Sites in the United States, Italy and Spain provided acute and convalescent COVID-19 samples. T cells, B-cell-depleted T cells, or PBMCs provided the cDNA or gDNA that served as material.

The CDR3 loop spans 15 amino acids. J lost 9 bases, V lost 6 bases, and 8 bases had no gene match. Looked up from germline, CDR1 is MNHEY and CDR2 is SVGEGT. Under the authors' procedure: Amplification of reference gene primers was used by the study to estimate nucleated cell counts. TCRdb's table, derived via immunoSEQ multiplex PCR, lists solely in-frame clones and lacks some. The V and J calls and clone size come from that table; D and trimming were worked out from the DNA. The data show about 140,000 clones, 88% seen once. Material: peripheral blood. V is TRBV6-2 or TRBV6-3 and J is TRBJ2-1, with TRBD2 matching over 13 bases. This TCR came from a man in his fifties or sixties with active or convalescent COVID-19. The CDR3 reads CASSLTSGRISEQFF. The CDR3 nucleotides read TGTGCCAGCAGCCTGACTAGCGGGAGGATTAGTGAGCAGTTCTTC.